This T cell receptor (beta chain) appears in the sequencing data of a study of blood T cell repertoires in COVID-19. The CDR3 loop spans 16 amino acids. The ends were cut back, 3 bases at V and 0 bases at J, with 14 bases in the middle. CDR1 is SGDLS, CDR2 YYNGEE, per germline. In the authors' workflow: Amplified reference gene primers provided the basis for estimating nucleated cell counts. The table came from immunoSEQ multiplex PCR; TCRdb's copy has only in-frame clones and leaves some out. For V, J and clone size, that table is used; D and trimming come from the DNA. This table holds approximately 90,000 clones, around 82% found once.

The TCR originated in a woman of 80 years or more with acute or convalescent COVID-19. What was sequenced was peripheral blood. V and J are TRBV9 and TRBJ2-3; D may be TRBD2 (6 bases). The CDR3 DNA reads TGTGCCAGCAGCGCCAGGAGGGCCCCTAGCACAGATACGCAGTATTTT. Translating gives CASSARRAPSTDTQYF.